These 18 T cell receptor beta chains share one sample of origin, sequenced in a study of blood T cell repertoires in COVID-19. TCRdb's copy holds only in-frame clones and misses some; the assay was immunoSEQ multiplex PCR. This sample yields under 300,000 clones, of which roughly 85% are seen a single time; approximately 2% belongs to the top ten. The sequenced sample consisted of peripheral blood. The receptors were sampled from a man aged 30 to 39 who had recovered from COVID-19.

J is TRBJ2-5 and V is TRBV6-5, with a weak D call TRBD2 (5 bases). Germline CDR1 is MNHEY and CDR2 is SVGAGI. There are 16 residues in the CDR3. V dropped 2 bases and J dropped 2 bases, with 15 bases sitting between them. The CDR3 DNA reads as TGTGCCAGCAGTTACGCCGGTAGAGGGATACAAGAGACCCAGTACTTC. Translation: CASSYAGRGIQETQYF.

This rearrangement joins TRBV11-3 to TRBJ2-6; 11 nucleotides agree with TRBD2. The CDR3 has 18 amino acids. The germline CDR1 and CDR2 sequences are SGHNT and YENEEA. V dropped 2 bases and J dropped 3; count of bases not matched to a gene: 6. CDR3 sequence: CASSLSSGGSIGANVLTF. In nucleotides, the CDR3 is TGTGCCAGCAGCTTATCTAGCGGGGGGTCAATTGGGGCCAACGTCCTGACTTTC. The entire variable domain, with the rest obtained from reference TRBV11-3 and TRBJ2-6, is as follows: EAGVVQSPRYKIIEKKQPVAFWCNPISGHNTLYWYLQNLGQGPELLIRYENEEAVDDSQLPKDRFSAERLKGVDSTLKIQPAELGDSAVYLCASSLSSGGSIGANVLTFGAGSRLTVL.

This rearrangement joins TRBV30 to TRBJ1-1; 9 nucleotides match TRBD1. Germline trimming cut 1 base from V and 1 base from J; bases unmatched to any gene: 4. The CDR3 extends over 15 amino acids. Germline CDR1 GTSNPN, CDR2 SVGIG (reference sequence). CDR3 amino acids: CAWSAQGQGNTEAFF. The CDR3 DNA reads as TGTGCCTGGAGTGCACAGGGACAGGGGAACACTGAAGCTTTCTTT.

In nucleotides, the CDR3 is TGTGCCAGCAGTGAATTGTTTAGTTCGGAGACCCAGTACTTC. Protein product: CASSELFSSETQYF. The rearrangement uses TRBV6-1 and TRBJ2-5, with no clear D. V shed 2 bases and J shed 5 bases, with 12 bases lying between them. CDR1 is MNHNS and CDR2 is SASEGT in the germline V gene. The CDR3 contains 14 residues.

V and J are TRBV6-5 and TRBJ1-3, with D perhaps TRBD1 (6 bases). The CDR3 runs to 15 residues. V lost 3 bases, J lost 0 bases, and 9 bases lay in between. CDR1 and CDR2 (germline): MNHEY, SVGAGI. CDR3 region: CASSYGQYSGNTIYF. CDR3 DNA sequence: TGTGCCAGCAGTTATGGACAGTACTCTGGAAACACCATATATTTT.

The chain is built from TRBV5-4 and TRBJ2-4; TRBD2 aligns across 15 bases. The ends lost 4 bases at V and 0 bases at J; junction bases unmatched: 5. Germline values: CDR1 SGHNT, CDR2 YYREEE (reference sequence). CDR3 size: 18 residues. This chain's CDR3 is CASSKGTSGGPAKNIQYF. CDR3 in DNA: TGTGCCAGCAGCAAAGGGACTAGCGGGGGGCCAGCCAAAAACATTCAGTACTTC.

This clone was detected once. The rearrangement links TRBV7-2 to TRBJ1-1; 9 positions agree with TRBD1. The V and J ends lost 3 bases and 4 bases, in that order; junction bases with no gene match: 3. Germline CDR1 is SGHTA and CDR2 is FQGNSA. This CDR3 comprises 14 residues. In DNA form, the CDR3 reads TGTGCCAGCAGCTTGGACAGGGGAGGCACTGAAGCTTTCTTT. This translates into CASSLDRGGTEAFF.

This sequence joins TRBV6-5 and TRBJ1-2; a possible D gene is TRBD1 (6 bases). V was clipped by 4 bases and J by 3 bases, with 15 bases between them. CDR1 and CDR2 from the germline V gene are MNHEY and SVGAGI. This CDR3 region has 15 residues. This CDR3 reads CASSSQGKDYYGYTF. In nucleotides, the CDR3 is TGTGCCAGCAGTTCACAGGGAAAGGACTACTATGGCTACACCTTC.

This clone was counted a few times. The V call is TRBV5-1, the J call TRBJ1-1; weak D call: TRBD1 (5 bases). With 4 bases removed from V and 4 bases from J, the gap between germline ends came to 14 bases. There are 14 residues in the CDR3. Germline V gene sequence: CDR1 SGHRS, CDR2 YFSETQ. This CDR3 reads CASSPAEGRTEAFF. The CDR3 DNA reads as TGCGCCAGCAGCCCCGCGGAGGGACGCACTGAAGCTTTCTTT.

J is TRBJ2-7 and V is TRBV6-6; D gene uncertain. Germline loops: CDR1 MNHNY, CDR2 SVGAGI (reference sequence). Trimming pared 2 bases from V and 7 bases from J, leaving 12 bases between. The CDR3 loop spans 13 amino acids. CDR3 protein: CASSYRIDREQYF. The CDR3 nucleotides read TGTGCCAGCAGTTACCGTATCGATCGGGAGCAGTACTTC.

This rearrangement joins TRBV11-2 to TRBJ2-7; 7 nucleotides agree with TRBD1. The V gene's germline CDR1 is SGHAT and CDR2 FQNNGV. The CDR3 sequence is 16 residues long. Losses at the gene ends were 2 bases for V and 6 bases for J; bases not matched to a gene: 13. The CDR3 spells CASSLLLGVGTAEQYF. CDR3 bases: TGTGCCAGCAGCTTATTGCTCGGGGTAGGGACAGCCGAGCAGTACTTC.

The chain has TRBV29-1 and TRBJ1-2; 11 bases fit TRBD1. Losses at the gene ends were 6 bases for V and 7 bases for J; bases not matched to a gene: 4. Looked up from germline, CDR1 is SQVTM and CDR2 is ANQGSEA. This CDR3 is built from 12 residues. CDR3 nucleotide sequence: TGCAGCGTGGGACAGGGGGAAGTTGGCTACACCTTC. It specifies CSVGQGEVGYTF.

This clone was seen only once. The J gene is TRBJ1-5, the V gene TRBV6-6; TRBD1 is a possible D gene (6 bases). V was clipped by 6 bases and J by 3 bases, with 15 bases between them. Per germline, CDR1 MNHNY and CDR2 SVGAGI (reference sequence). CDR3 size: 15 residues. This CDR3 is CASRGGGADNQPQHF. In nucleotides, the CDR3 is TGTGCCAGCAGAGGGGGGGGCGCGGACAATCAGCCCCAGCATTTT.

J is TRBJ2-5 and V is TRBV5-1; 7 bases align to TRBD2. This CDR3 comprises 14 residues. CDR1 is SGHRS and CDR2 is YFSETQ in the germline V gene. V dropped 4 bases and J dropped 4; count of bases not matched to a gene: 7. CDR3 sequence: CASSPPGGRETQYF. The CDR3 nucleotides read TGCGCCAGCAGCCCCCCCGGGGGGAGAGAGACCCAGTACTTC.

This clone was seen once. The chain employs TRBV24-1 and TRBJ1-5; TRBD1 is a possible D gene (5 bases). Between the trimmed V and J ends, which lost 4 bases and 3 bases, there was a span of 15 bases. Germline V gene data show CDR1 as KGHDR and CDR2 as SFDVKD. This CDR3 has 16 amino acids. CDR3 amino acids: CATSDPTEGYNQPQHF. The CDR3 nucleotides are TGTGCCACCAGTGACCCGACAGAAGGTTACAATCAGCCCCAGCATTTT.

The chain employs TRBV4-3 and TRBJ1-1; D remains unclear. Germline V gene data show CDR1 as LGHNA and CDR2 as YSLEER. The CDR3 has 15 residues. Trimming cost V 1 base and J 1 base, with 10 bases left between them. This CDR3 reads CASSQGSGGNTEAFF. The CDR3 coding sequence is TGCGCCAGCAGCCAAGGATCAGGAGGGAACACTGAAGCTTTCTTT.

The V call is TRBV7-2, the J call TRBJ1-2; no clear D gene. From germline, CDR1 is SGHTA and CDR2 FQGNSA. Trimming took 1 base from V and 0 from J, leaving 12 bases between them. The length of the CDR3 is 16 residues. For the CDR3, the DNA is TGTGCCAGCAGCTTAGTTCTGTACAGAGCTAACTATGGCTACACCTTC. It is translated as CASSLVLYRANYGYTF.

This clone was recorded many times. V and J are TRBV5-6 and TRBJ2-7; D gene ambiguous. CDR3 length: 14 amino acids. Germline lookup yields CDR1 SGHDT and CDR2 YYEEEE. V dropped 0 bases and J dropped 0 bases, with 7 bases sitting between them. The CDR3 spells CASSLARSSYEQYF. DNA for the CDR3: TGTGCCAGCAGCTTGGCCAGGTCCTCCTACGAGCAGTACTTC.